The text below deals with one TCR beta chain. This sample was included in a study of blood T cell repertoires in COVID-19. Study-wide background: T cells, B-cell-depleted T cells, or PBMCs provided the cDNA or gDNA that served as material.

Germline values: CDR1 SQVTM, CDR2 ANQGSEA. The CDR3 loop spans 12 amino acids. The V and J ends lost 6 bases and 4 bases respectively, with 12 bases between them. Clones were read by immunoSEQ multiplex PCR, and TCRdb kept only the in-frame ones, dropping some. In the table there are about 380,000 clones, roughly 80% of which are singletons. Sequences were obtained from peripheral blood. The sequence was obtained from a human donor with acute or convalescent COVID-19. The donor label of this sample is uncertain. The chain links TRBV29-1 to TRBJ1-1; D possibly corresponds to TRBD1 (6 bases). CDR3 region: CSVTGRVTEAFF. In DNA, the CDR3 is TGCAGCGTAACAGGGAGGGTCACTGAAGCTTTCTTT.